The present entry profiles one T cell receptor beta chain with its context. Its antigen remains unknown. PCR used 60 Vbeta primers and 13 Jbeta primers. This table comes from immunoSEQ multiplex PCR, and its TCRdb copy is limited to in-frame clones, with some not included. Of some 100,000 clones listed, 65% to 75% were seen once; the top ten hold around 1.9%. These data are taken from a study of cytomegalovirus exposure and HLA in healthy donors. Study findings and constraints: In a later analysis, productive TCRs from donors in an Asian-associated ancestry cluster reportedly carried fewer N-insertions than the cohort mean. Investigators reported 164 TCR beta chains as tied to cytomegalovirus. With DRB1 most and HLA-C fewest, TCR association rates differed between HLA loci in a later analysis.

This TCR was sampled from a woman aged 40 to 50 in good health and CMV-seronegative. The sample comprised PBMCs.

In nucleotides, the CDR3 is TGTGCCAGCAGCCGGAAGGGGAGGCATGAAAAACTGTTTTTT. This sequence encodes CASSRKGRHEKLFF. The chain combines TRBV5-6 with TRBJ1-4; a possible D gene is TRBD1 (5 bases). CDR1 is SGHDT, CDR2 YYEEEE, per germline. Trimming took 4 bases from V and 6 from J, leaving 13 bases between them. The CDR3 consists of 14 residues.